Each of the 9 T cell receptor beta chains below was sequenced from the same sample in a study of CD8 T cells in Susac syndrome. The RNA, 0.5 to 1 ug, was put through reverse transcription using random hexamers. TCRdb fed the immunoSEQ multiplex PCR reads into MiXCR, producing one record per CDR3 protein. The sample lists around 230,000 distinct CDR3 sequences, about 96% seen once, with roughly 0.1% in the top ten. Sequencing was done on a sample of CD4+ T cells from PBMCs. The receptors originated from a human donor with multiple sclerosis.

This rearrangement joins TRBV20-1 to TRBJ2-7, with TRBD1 matching over 7 bases. Germline V CDR1 and CDR2: DFQATT, SNEGSKA (reference sequence). V dropped 3 bases and J dropped 2; count of bases not matched to a gene: 4. The CDR3 is made up of 13 amino acids. The CDR3 is CSASHRGTYEQYF. The CDR3 DNA reads as TGCAGTGCTAGTCACAGGGGAACCTACGAGCAGTACTTC.

This chain joins TRBV27 and TRBJ1-2; 10 bases are shared with TRBD1. V was pared by 2 bases and J by 5 bases, with 5 bases of the junction left unmatched. CDR3 size: 15 residues. The germline gives CDR1 MNHEY, CDR2 SMNVEV (reference sequence). CDR3 nucleotides: TGTGCCAGCAGTTTAGGGACAGGGGCGGCATATGGCTACACCTTC. Protein sequence: CASSLGTGAAYGYTF.

V gene TRBV29-1 combines with J gene TRBJ2-1; D remains unclear. In germline, CDR1 is SQVTM, CDR2 ANQGSEA. Trimming removed 4 bases at V and 4 bases at J, with 20 bases between. The CDR3 contains 16 residues. Here the CDR3 DNA reads TGCAGCGTTGGATACCTAACTCCTCTGATATACAATGAGCAGTTCTTC. Protein sequence: CSVGYLTPLIYNEQFF.

The chain recombines TRBV7-9 with TRBJ2-5; 7 bases align to TRBD1. CDR3 size: 15 residues. Germline V gives CDR1 SEHNR, CDR2 FQNEAQ (reference sequence). V was pared by 5 bases and J by 2 bases, with 8 bases of the junction left unmatched. The CDR3 loop reads CASSTQQGLQETQYF. The CDR3 nucleotides read TGTGCCAGCAGCACTCAACAGGGGTTGCAAGAGACCCAGTACTTC.

In its sample, this clonotype was seen once. The gene calls are TRBV4-2 and TRBJ2-1; 13 positions agree with TRBD2. The V gene end was trimmed by 8 bases and the J gene end by 5 bases; junction bases not matched to a gene: 3. CDR1 is LGHNA and CDR2 is YNFKEQ in the germline V gene. The CDR3 loop spans 14 amino acids. The CDR3 spells CASGGLAGDNEQFF. CDR3 nucleotide sequence: TGTGCCAGCGGCGGACTAGCGGGAGACAATGAGCAGTTCTTC.

V and J are TRBV15 and TRBJ2-5; D is unclear. V lost 0 bases and J 2 bases, leaving 4 bases between the germline ends. The CDR3 runs 13 residues. Per the germline V gene, CDR1 is LNHNV and CDR2 is YYDKDF (reference sequence). CDR3 nucleotide sequence: TGTGCCACCAGCAGAGATGGGCAAGAGACCCAGTACTTC. It specifies CATSRDGQETQYF.

This clonotype was observed once. The V and J genes are TRBV30 and TRBJ1-5, with TRBD1 matching 8 bases. J lost 7 bases, V lost 3 bases, and 5 bases had no gene match. Germline CDR1 GTSNPN, CDR2 SVGIG (reference sequence). The CDR3 is made up of 13 amino acids. The CDR3 DNA sequence: TGTGCCTGGAGCGACAGGGGCGGGCAGCCCCAGCATTTT. Translated, it gives CAWSDRGGQPQHF.

The rearrangement uses TRBV5-4 and TRBJ2-5; 12 positions agree with TRBD2. The germline V gene encodes CDR1 SGHNT and CDR2 YYREEE (reference sequence). Losses at the gene ends were 6 bases for V and 7 bases for J; bases not matched to a gene: 7. This CDR3 has 14 amino acids. CDR3 DNA sequence: TGTGCCAGCAAGACTAGCGGGAGTTTGGGGACCCAGTACTTC. Its protein product is CASKTSGSLGTQYF.

The chain carries TRBV20-1 and TRBJ1-5; D ambiguous. Germline loops: CDR1 DFQATT, CDR2 SNEGSKA (reference sequence). Trimming removed 3 bases from V and 4 bases from J, with 10 bases in between. The CDR3 runs to 13 residues. The CDR3 sequence is CSARKRLNQPQHF. CDR3 in DNA: TGCAGTGCTAGGAAACGCCTAAATCAGCCCCAGCATTTT.